This is a list of T cell receptor beta chains from one sample in a study of regulatory T cells in long-lasting Graves disease. TCRdb independently ran MiXCR on the multiplex PCR reads; one entry per CDR3 protein. The sample lists fewer than 550,000 distinct CDR3 sequences; roughly 15% were seen once. This same sample was also taken into another study, of T cells in Graves' hyperthyroidism and ophthalmopathy.

The material was peripheral blood mononuclear cells (PBMCs), obtained at new diagnosis, from a patient treated with antithyroid drugs. Source of these receptors: a woman between 18 and 30 years old with Graves disease. CDR3s include the opening cysteine and the closing phenylalanine or tryptophan. Each record gives: D gene, clone size, CDR3 length, J gene, V gene, CDR3 DNA, CDR3 protein. D genes are given only for firm matches. Some rows mark clone size as missing; the rest say once, few, many or name a class of expanded clone.

D: TRBD2
size: many
length: 18
J: TRBJ2-1
V: TRBV3-1
DNA: TGTGCCAGCGCCATTGGGACTAGCGGGACCTACTCCTACAATGAGCAGTTCTTC
CDR3: CASAIGTSGTYSYNEQFF

D: NA
size: NA
length: 13
J: TRBJ2-7
V: TRBV7-2
DNA: TGTGTCAGCAGCTCAACCTCCGCCTACGAGCAGTACTTC
CDR3: CVSSSTSAYEQYF

D: NA
size: many
length: 12
J: TRBJ2-3
V: TRBV6-1
DNA: TGTGCCGTTGGAGAAAACACAGATACGCAGTATTTT
CDR3: CAVGENTDTQYF

D: TRBD2
size: few
length: 16
J: TRBJ2-1
V: TRBV25-1
DNA: TGTGCCAGCAGTACTACCGGGACTAGCCGATACAATGAGCAGTTCTTC
CDR3: CASSTTGTSRYNEQFF

D: NA
size: many
length: 15
J: TRBJ1-1
V: TRBV18
DNA: TGTGCCAGCTCATTCAACAGCTTTGAGGGCACTGAAGCTTTCTTT
CDR3: CASSFNSFEGTEAFF

D: TRBD2
size: NA
length: 17
J: TRBJ2-3
V: TRBV20-1
DNA: TGCAGTGCGAATTTAGCGGGAGGCCTCCACTTCACAGATACGCAGTATTTT
CDR3: CSANLAGGLHFTDTQYF

D: NA
size: many
length: 12
J: TRBJ1-2
V: TRBV28
DNA: TGTGCCAGCCTACACGGACAGTATGGCTACACCTTC
CDR3: CASLHGQYGYTF

D: NA
size: few
length: 17
J: TRBJ1-1
V: TRBV7-9
DNA: TGTGCCAGCAGCTTAGCGACTGGACAACGTTCGATCACTGAAGCTTTCTTT
CDR3: CASSLATGQRSITEAFF

D: TRBD1
size: many
length: 14
J: TRBJ2-7
V: TRBV18
DNA: TGTGCCAGCTCACCGGACAGGGGTAACTACGAGCAGTACTTC
CDR3: CASSPDRGNYEQYF

D: TRBD2
size: many
length: 17
J: TRBJ2-1
V: TRBV28
DNA: TGTGCCAGCAGTTTAGTTCTAGCGGGACAAACCTACAATGAGCAGTTCTTC
CDR3: CASSLVLAGQTYNEQFF

D: NA
size: few
length: 13
J: TRBJ2-2
V: TRBV24-1
DNA: TGTGCCACCAGTGATCTTAGGACCGGGGAGCTGTTTTTT
CDR3: CATSDLRTGELFF

D: TRBD2
size: many
length: 18
J: TRBJ2-1
V: TRBV12-5
DNA: TGTGCTAGTGGTTTGGTACTCTCCGGGACTAGCCTTGACAATGAGCAGTTCTTC
CDR3: CASGLVLSGTSLDNEQFF

D: TRBD2
size: many
length: 16
J: TRBJ2-5
V: TRBV6-1
DNA: TGTGCCAGCAGTACACGACTAGCGGGAGACCAAGAGACCCAGTACTTC
CDR3: CASSTRLAGDQETQYF